This T cell receptor (beta chain) was retrieved from a study of cytomegalovirus exposure and HLA in healthy donors (dated by TCRdb to 2017 to 2019). Background on the whole study: An earlier analysis of several hundred of the donors reported 250 to 300 Gb of sequence data and approximately 110 million unique TCR beta sequences from about 200 million T cells. Approximately 300 gigabases of sequencing data and 75 million to 85 million unique TCR sequences made up an early release that covered under 750 HLA-typed donors. The genetic ancestry cluster associated with self-reported Caucasian donors included over 80% of the roughly 400 genotyped donors. The study aimed to test whether cataloging public T cell receptors could reveal signatures of past pathogen exposure. The study used immunosequencing to profile the T cell repertoires of 666 subjects and linked those repertoires to cytomegalovirus serostatus. A separate validation cohort of some 130 different subjects was used in addition to the roughly 640-subject first cohort. To predict cytomegalovirus infection status, the study combined high-throughput TCR immunosequencing, statistical association of individual TCRs with disease status, and machine learning. A later analysis re-analyzed previously published TCR beta repertoires from 650 to 800 donors and added high-resolution HLA genotyping to study TCR occurrence patterns. In the later analysis, no new phenotypic data were used to find candidate immune exposures; instead, reliance was placed on TCR beta sequences and their occurrence across donors. In an earlier analysis of roughly 540 of the donors, high-throughput TCR beta sequencing was used to judge whether each TCR beta V gene segment behaved as functional or pseudogenic. Donor age, sex, ethnicity and CMV serostatus were compiled alongside the repertoire data. A later genetic analysis took genome-wide SNP genotypes for about three fifths of the 666 donors and used that subset as a discovery cohort. All discovery cohort repertoires had been generated on a single sequencing platform. HLA typing covered class I and class II loci at four-digit resolution. The number of donors typed differed by locus, with roughly 629-640 for A, B, C, DRB1 and DQB1, roughly 550 for DQA1, over 600 for DPA1, and around 430 for DPB1. Roughly 5 DR-DQ haplotypes were handled as single units for association and clustering, since linkage in the cohort was strong. On average, roughly 250,000 unique TCR beta nucleotide sequences were sequenced per donor among fewer than 500 genotyped donors of the cohort, with approximately 18% of those sequences being non-productive. The full study reports these points: The classifier was reported to diagnose cytomegalovirus status with high specificity and sensitivity in both the original cohort and the validation cohort. Because some donors lacked HLA typing at each locus, the association tests relied only on the typed subset. CMV serostatus was the only immune exposure information available for the cohort. While some public TCRs were present in many individuals, most TCR sequences turned up only very rarely across donors. A later analysis associated 17,000 or so TCR beta sequences with specific HLA alleles at a false discovery rate of 0.05. In a later genetic analysis, a missense DCLRE1C variant was associated with V-gene and J-gene trimming of TCR beta chains, and the association was replicated in an independent cohort. When HLA alleles, especially DR and DQ, strongly co-occurred, TCR associations were difficult to assign to individual alleles. Broadly in line with IMGT annotations, most TCR beta V segments showed up in productive rearrangements about 87% or about 30% of the time in an earlier analysis of 587 of the donors. Roughly uniform sequencing depth across donors was assumed in presence/absence analyses, although this assumption may not hold. According to a later analysis, TCR association rates differed among HLA loci, with DRB1 alleles showing the most associated TCRs and HLA-C alleles showing the fewest. Most CMV-associated TCR beta chains appeared to be HLA-restricted in a later analysis, and the HLA associations seemed to be driven largely by CMV exposure. The authors suggested that the approach could potentially be generalized to other disease states and immunological phenotypes. A cluster of highly shared sequence variants was judged likely to represent a technical artifact of the sequencing pipeline. Linkage disequilibrium might explain the correlated functional status among segregating V segments, but an unknown experimental factor could not be excluded. A further reported finding was that TCR beta sequences accurately predicted the HLA-A and HLA-B alleles for most subjects in the first cohort. A later analysis reported that several top co-occurrence clusters appeared linked to parvovirus B19, influenza, CMV and Epstein-Barr virus. The cohort was sequenced for TCR beta chains only, and without alpha or paired-chain data the features that could be detected were limited. Compared with the 666-donor mean, donors in an Asian-associated ancestry cluster had fewer N-insertions in productive TCRs, according to a later genetic analysis. The study listed approximately 160 TCR beta chains as associated with cytomegalovirus. The earlier analysis of 587 of the donors excluded over 15 rarely observed V segments, including chromosome 9 orphons, because counts were too low. In a later analysis, HLA-associated TCR beta chains showed more clonal expansion and lower generation probabilities than non-associated chains that were equally common. A few of the identified cytomegalovirus-associated TCR beta chains were confirmed in vitro to be specific for cytomegalovirus antigens.

The cohort comprised approximately 700 healthy bone marrow donors. At the time of sampling, all cohort members were nominally healthy, though unrecorded immune exposures were likely present. The donor tested CMV seropositive and was one of the 289 seropositive cohort members. Every donor gave a peripheral blood sample, and the peripheral blood mononuclear cells from that sample were used for TCR beta sequencing. Genomic DNA extraction from the blood cell samples was performed with the Qiagen DNeasy Blood Extraction Kit. Turning to this clone: Its antigen remains undetermined. At one end the junction does not follow the germline gene, possibly because of a read error. Other DNA sequences within the sample encode an identical CDR3.

The library was prepared using the immunoSEQ multiplex PCR assay. For the multiplex PCR, a mixture combining 60 forward primers for TCR Vbeta segments and 13 reverse primers for TCR Jbeta segments was used. The CDR3 region of rearranged TCR beta genes was amplified from genomic DNA with a multiplex PCR assay. The amplified TCR beta libraries were sequenced on the Illumina HiSeq System as 87-base-pair reads. Per the source publication's procedure: In a later analysis, about 80 million unique TCR beta chains were counted across the approximately 640 repertoires, and approximately 9.9 million of these chains were shared by at least two donors. Raw reads were error-corrected and collapsed into unique sequences with a nearest-neighbor algorithm that merged closely related sequences to remove PCR and sequencing errors. CDR3 sequences were aligned to IMGT reference sequences to assign V, D and J gene segments. For a sequence to be retained, a match of at least six nucleotides was required to both a V gene segment and a J gene segment. Rearrangements were called productive when the CDR3 lacked stop codons and stayed in frame with V and J; all others were non-productive. CDR3 was defined according to IMGT convention as the region running from the second conserved V-encoded cysteine to the conserved J-encoded phenylalanine. The earlier analysis of approximately 500 of the donors excluded sequences that lacked an unambiguous match to a single V gene segment. In an earlier analysis of a few hundred of the donors, a V segment was called functional when productive rearrangements were above 56.7%, and segregating when the standard deviation between donors exceeded 5%. A statistical classification framework was built to diagnose cytomegalovirus status from the catalog of TCR beta chain sequences. In a later analysis, V and J genes were assigned by comparing TCR nucleotide sequences against IMGT/GENE-DB human TR gene sequences. Using the TCRdist pipeline, a later analysis assigned CDR3 sequences along with most-parsimonious VDJ recombination scenarios. In a later analysis, each TCR beta chain was defined by its CDR3 amino acid sequence together with its V-gene family, and reads lacking a unique V-gene family were excluded. As a way to deal with suspected cross-contamination and a sequencing artifact, a later analysis dropped hundreds of nucleotide sequences that were highly shared and had low generation probability. In a later analysis, a clonal expansion index for each public chain was calculated from normalized within-repertoire ranks of inferred template counts. In a later analysis, generation probabilities were computed with a VDJ recombination model fitted to out-of-frame rearrangements, and the resulting probabilities were checked against IGoR. In a later analysis, TCR-TCR, TCR-HLA and TCR-CMV co-occurrence was scored with hypergeometric tests, and a repertoire-size bias correction was applied to TCR pairs. In a later analysis, false discovery rates were estimated by permuting HLA or CMV assignments 20 times. In a later analysis, co-occurring TCRs were grouped using DBSCAN, and TCRdist sequence similarity was added for clustering within HLA-allele-positive subsets. Co-occurrence clustering excluded repertoires with fewer than 30,000 or more than 120,000 public chains, plus five with anomalous nucleotide sharing. TCRdb obtained this table from immuneACCESS and retained in-frame rearrangements with V and J assigned. These tables miss some clones; where compared with another copy, unresolved V genes account for less than half of the shortfall, and the remainder is unexplained. V, J and clone size were drawn from that table, and D and trimming were deduced from the DNA. Within this sample are 150,000 to 200,000 clones, with roughly 80% of them counted one time only. Over 0.85% of the sample belongs to the ten largest clones.

The clonotype was recovered from a girl aged 2 to 10 in good health and CMV-seropositive. The sample was PBMCs.

The nucleotide sequence reads as follows: TGTGCTTGGAATAACCCGACAGCTACTAACTATGGCTACACCTTC. This is translated as CAWNNPTATNYGYTF. Here the chain combines TRBV30 and TRBJ1-2; a weak D assignment points to TRBD1 (5 bases agree). Looking up the germline V gene (reference sequence) yields CDR1 GTSNPN and CDR2 SVGIG. Its CDR3 holds 15 amino acids, cysteine through phenylalanine. The DNA shown is the 45-base CDR3, in frame from base 1. The CDR3 plus the reference TRBV30 and TRBJ1-2 genes for the other parts give the full variable domain: SQTIHQWPATLVQPVGSPLSLECTVEGTSNPNLYWYRQAAGRGLQLLFYSVGIGQISSEVPQNLSASRPQDRQFILSSKKLLLSDSGFYLCAWNNPTATNYGYTFGSGTRLTVV.